This T cell receptor (beta chain) was obtained from a study of blood T cell repertoires in COVID-19. Study-wide context: Nucleic acid was either cDNA or gDNA, and it came from T cells, B-cell-depleted T cells, or PBMCs.

Germline-derived CDR1 and CDR2 are SGHDN and FVKESK. V lost 4 bases, J lost 8 bases, and 14 bases lay in between. CDR3 length: 13 amino acids. Sequenced by immunoSEQ multiplex PCR; TCRdb stores in-frame clones only, minus some. The sample lists some 51,000 clones, 90% occurring once. Sequencing input: peripheral blood. The sequence came from a man between 40 and 49 years old with acute or convalescent COVID-19. The rearrangement joins TRBV14 to TRBJ2-5, with TRBD2 as a possible D gene (5 bases). The CDR3 protein is CASSRSAVGTQYF. The CDR3 DNA reads as TGTGCCAGCAGCCGTTCAGCGGTGGGAACCCAGTACTTC.